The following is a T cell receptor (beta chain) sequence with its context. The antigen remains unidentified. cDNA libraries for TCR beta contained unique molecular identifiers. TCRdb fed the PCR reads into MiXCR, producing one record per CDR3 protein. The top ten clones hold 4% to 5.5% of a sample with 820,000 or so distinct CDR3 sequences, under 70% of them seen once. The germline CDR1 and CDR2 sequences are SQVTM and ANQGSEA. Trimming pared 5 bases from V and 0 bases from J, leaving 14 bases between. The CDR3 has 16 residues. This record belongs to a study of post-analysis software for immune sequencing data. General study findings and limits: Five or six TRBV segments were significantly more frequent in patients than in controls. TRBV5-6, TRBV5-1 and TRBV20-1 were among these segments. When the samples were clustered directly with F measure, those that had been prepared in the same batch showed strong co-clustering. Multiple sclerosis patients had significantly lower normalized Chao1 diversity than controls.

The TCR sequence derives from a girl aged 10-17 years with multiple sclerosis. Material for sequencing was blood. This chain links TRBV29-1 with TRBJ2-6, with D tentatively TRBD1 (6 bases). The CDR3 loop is CSVSGQTDSGANVLTF. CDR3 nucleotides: TGCAGCGTTAGCGGACAGACAGACTCTGGGGCCAACGTCCTGACTTTC.